The sequence of this T cell receptor (beta chain) was determined in a study of graft-versus-host responses after intestinal transplantation (dated by TCRdb to the early 2020s). Context from the whole study: The transplants that recipients got were multivisceral, liver-intestinal, or isolated intestinal. Rather than going through the commercial service, samples from a few later patients were sequenced in-house on an Illumina MiSeq and processed with MiXCR. Alloreactive clones were identified by sequencing pre-transplant mixed lymphocyte reaction products and comparing them with unstimulated pre-transplant donor and recipient T cells. After intestinal transplantation, graft-versus-host and host-versus-graft alloreactive T cell clones were followed in the graft, circulation and bone marrow using bulk TCR-beta CDR3 sequencing. A cohort of about 25 intestinal transplant recipients, including one retransplant, was enrolled, and 3 patients lacking pretransplant specimens were excluded. Anti-thymocyte globulin induction was given to all recipients, followed by maintenance tacrolimus and steroids for 3 to 4 years. Donor T cell macrochimerism was defined as a peak of at least 4% donor T cells among recipient peripheral blood mononuclear cells.

Preparation of the library involved the immunoSEQ multiplex PCR assay. For most patients, genomic DNA was isolated using the Qiagen DNeasy Blood and Tissue Kit and was shipped frozen to Adaptive Biotechnologies for TCR sequencing. For most patients, high-throughput TCR-beta CDR3 sequencing of genomic DNA was performed by Adaptive Biotechnologies. The authors' analysis ran thus. TCR sequencing data were retrieved from Adaptive's ImmunoSEQ software for 15 to 20 patients, whereas a few other patients were processed with MiXCR and VDJtools. To correct CD4 versus CD8 sorting errors, sequences present in both subsets at a frequency ratio below 5:1 were removed. Because the origin of CDR3 nucleotide sequences shared between donor and recipient could not be assigned, those sequences were removed. To be classed as alloreactive, a clone needed at least 2-fold expansion over unstimulated cells and a minimum CFSE-low frequency of 0.002% (template counts) or 0.001% (read counts). Clones were considered mappable if detected in sequenced pre-transplant spleen, lymph node, or MLR CFSE-low populations of the donor or recipient. The cumulative frequency of alloreactive clones was calculated as a percentage of all sequences, weighted by copy number. TCRdb obtained this table from immuneACCESS and retained in-frame rearrangements with V and J assigned. These tables miss some clones; where compared with another copy, unresolved V genes account for less than half of the shortfall, and the remainder is unexplained. V, J and clone size are those of that table, while D and trimming were read from the DNA. The sample records around 14,000 clones, less than 45% of which are singletons. The top ten hold 15% of the sample.

As for this clone: No base quality information exists; no much larger clone differs at one position.

Here is what the overall study found, with its caveats: Peak levels of circulating GvH clones were associated with declines in HvG clones early after transplant. GvH clones were detected in recipient bone marrow, and some appeared earlier in ileal mucosa or blood, consistent with an intestinal mucosal origin. In patients with donor T cell macrochimerism, the allografts had high GvH to HvG T cell clonal ratios. Conclusions were limited by the relatively low number and heterogeneity of intestinal transplant patients.

V gives up 4 bases and J gives up 3 bases, and the segment between their germline ends measures 7 bases. In the germline V gene (reference sequence), CDR1 corresponds to MNHEY and CDR2 to SMNVEV. The CDR3, from cysteine to phenylalanine, totals 13 residues. The entry retains the CDR3 DNA only, 39 bases that are in frame from base 1. The time point tag for this specimen amounts to: cells obtained before transplantation from donor or recipient. Mixed lymphocyte reactions plated some 200,000 CFSE-labeled pre-transplant responders with some 200,000 irradiated violet-dye-labeled stimulators and were cultured for 6 to 7 days. Proliferating CD3+CD4+CFSE-low and CD3+CD8+CFSE-low responder cells were FACS-sorted on a BD Influx sorter after the mixed lymphocyte reaction.

Sequences were derived from alloreactive CD8+ T cells from a mixed lymphocyte reaction culture, sampled before intestinal transplant. Taken with the paper, the label for cell subset or site translates to: CFSE-low proliferating T cells sorted from roughly six-day pre-transplant mixed lymphocyte reaction (GvH or HvG direction). The receptor was isolated from a human patient who received an intestinal transplant. This chain is built from TRBV27 and TRBJ1-5; the D gene lacks a confident call. The CDR3 reads CASSSSVNQPQHF. The sequenced DNA is TGTGCCAGCAGTTCCAGTGTCAATCAGCCCCAGCATTTT.